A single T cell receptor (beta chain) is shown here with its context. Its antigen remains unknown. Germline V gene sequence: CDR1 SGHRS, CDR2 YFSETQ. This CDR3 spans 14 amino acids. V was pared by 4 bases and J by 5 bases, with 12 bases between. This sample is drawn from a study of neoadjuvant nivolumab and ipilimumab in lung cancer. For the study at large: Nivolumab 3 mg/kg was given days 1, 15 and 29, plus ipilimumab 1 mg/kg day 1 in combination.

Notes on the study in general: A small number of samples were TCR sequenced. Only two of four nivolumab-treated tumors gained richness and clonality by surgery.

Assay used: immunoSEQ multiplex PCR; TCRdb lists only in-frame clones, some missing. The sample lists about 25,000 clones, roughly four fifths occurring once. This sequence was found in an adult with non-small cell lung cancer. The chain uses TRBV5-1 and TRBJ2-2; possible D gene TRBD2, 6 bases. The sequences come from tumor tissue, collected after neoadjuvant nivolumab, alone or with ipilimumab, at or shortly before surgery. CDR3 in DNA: TGCGCCAGCAGCCCCGGGGCGGGGACCGGGGAGCTGTTTTTT. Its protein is CASSPGAGTGELFF.